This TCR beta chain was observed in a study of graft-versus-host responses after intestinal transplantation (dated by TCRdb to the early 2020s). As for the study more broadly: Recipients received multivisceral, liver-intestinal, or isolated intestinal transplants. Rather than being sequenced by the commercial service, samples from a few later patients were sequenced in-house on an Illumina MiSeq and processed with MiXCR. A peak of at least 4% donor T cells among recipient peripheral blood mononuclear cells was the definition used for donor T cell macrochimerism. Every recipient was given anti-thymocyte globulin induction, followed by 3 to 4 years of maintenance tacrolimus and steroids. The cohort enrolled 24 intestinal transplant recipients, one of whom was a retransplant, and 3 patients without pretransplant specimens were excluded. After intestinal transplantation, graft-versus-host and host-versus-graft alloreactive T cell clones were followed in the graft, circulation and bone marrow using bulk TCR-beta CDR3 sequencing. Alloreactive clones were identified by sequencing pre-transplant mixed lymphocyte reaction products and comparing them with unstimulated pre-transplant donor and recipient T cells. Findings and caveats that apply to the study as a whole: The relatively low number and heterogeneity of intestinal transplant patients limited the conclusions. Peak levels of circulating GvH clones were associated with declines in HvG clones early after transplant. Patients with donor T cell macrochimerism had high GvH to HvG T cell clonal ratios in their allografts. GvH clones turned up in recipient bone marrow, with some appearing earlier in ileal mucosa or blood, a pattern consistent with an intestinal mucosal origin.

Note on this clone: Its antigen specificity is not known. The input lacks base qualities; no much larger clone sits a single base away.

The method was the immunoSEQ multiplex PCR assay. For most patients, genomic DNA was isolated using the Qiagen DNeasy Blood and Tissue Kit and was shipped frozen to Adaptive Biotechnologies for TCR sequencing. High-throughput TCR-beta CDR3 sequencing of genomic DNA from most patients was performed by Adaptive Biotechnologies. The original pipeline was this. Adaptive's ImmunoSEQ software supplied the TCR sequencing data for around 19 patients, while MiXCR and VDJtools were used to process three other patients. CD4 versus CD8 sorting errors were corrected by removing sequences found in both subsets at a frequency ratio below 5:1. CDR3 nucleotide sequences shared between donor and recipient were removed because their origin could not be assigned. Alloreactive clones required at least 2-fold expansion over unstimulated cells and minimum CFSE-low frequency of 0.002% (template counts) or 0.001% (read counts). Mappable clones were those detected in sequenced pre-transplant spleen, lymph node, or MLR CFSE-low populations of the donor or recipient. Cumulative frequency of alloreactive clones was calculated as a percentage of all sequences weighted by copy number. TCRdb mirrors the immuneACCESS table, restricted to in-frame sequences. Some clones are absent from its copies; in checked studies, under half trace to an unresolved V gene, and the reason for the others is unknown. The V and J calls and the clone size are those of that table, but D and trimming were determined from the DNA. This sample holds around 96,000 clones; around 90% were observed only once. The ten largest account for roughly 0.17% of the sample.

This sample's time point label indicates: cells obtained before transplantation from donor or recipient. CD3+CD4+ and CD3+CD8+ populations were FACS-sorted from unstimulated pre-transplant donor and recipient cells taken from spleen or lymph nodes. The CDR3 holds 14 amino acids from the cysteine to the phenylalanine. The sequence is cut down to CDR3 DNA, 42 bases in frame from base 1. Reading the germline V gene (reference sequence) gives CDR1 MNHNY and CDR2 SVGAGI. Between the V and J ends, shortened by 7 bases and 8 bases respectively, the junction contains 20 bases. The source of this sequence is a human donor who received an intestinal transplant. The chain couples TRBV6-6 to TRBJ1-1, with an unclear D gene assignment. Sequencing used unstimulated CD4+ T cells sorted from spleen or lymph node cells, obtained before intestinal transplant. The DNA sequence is TGTGCCAGCACTCTCGGCGGTCCAATGAACGAAGCTTTCTTT. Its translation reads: CASTLGGPMNEAFF.